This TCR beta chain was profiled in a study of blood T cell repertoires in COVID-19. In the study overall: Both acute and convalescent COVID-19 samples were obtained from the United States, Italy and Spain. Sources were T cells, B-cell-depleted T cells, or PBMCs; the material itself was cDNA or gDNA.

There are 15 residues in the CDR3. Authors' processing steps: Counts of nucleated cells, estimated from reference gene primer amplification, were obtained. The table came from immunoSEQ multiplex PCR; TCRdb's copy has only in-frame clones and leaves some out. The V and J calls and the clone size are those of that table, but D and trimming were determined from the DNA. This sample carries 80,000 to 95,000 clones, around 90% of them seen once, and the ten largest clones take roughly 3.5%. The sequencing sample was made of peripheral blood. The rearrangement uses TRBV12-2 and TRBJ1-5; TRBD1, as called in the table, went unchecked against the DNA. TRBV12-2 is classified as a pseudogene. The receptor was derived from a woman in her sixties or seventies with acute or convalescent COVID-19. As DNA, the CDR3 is TGTGCAAGTCCCGCAAGGACAGTTTGCAATCAGCCCCAGCATTTT. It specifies CASPARTVCNQPQHF.